This passage covers 30 T cell receptor beta chains from one sample sequenced in a study of T cells in Graves' hyperthyroidism and ophthalmopathy (dated by TCRdb to the late 2010s). Preparation of the library involved multiplex PCR. For sequencing, an Illumina HiSeq 2000 was employed. The TCR beta CDR3 regions were amplified from RNA transcripts. The TCR CDR3 was subjected to a first round of RT-PCR using the HTBI primer set and the Qiagen OneStep RT-PCR kit. The public reads were reanalyzed by TCRdb: fastp trimming at Q25, MiXCR alignment, in-frame beta chains only. Every CDR3 protein is listed once, alongside the most common genes and DNA of its rows. The sample table contains 500,000 to 600,000 distinct CDR3 sequences; only one count was recorded for 46% of them. Jointly, the top ten make up about two fifths of the sample. The sample comprised peripheral blood or thyroid tissue (not recorded which). These receptors were collected from an adult woman with Graves' disease, either hyperthyroidism or ophthalmopathy (not recorded which).

The rearrangement joins TRBV5-1 to TRBJ1-1; D uncertain. This CDR3 is 13 amino acids long. V was pared by 4 bases and J by 0 bases, with 7 bases between. From germline, CDR1 is SGHRS and CDR2 YFSETQ. CDR3 loop: CASSNDMNTEAFF. The CDR3 DNA reads TGCGCCAGCAGCAACGACATGAACACTGAAGCTTTCTTT.

This clonotype came up a few times. No DNA is shown, since the ends of the CDR3 on it are uncertain; the CDR3 is the one TCRdb lists. The chain combines TRBV7-9 with TRBJ1-5; the table's D call, TRBD1, was not checked against the DNA. CDR1 and CDR2 from the germline V gene are SEHNR and FQNEAQ (reference sequence). Including both end residues, the CDR3 is 15 amino acids long. The CDR3 loop is CASSFGEGSNQPQHF.

At least ten counts were recorded for this clonotype. The rearrangement uses TRBV20-1 and TRBJ2-7; TRBD1 matches 9 bases. Unmatched junction bases numbered 7, after V lost 5 bases and J lost 5 bases. The CDR3 sequence is 13 residues long. Germline CDR1 and CDR2: DFQATT and SNEGSKA (reference sequence). In nucleotides, the CDR3 is TGCAGTGCTCTACCGGGACAGGGAAACGAGCAGTACTTC. Translated, it gives CSALPGQGNEQYF.

The chain uses TRBV10-1 and TRBJ2-7; 10 nucleotides agree with TRBD1. The CDR3 length is 15 residues. The germline V gene encodes CDR1 WNHNN and CDR2 SYGVQD (reference sequence). V gave up 8 bases and J gave up 0 bases; unmatched junction bases: 7. DNA of the CDR3: TGCGCCAGCCAACCGGGACAGGGGCCCTCCTACGAGCAGTACTTC. Protein sequence: CASQPGQGPSYEQYF.

In its sample, this clonotype was seen many times. V gene TRBV7-2 combines with J gene TRBJ2-7, with D unresolved. CDR3 length: 12 residues. Germline V lookup: CDR1 SGHTA, CDR2 FQGNSA. V lost 5 bases, J lost 6 bases, and 11 bases lay in between. CDR3 bases: TGTGCCAGCAGCGCGCAACTAAGCGAGCAGTACTTC. Translation gives CASSAQLSEQYF.

This clonotype appeared many times. The V gene is TRBV9, the J gene TRBJ1-6; D unclear. The V gene lost 0 bases and the J gene lost 9 bases, with 10 bases spanning the gap. The CDR3 runs 14 residues. CDR1 is SGDLS and CDR2 is YYNGEE in the germline V gene. The CDR3 region is CASSVGWGGSPLHF. CDR3 nucleotide sequence: TGTGCCAGCAGCGTAGGCTGGGGAGGTTCACCCCTCCACTTT.

The chain has TRBV20-1 and TRBJ2-7; 8 nucleotides align to TRBD2. After removal of 3 bases from V and 9 bases from J, the junction contained 16 bases not matched to a gene. The CDR3 is 15 residues long. CDR1 is DFQATT, CDR2 SNEGSKA, per germline (reference sequence). CDR3 coding DNA: TGCAGTGCTAGCACGCGGGGGGCAGGCAAGGCGTGGCAGTACTTC. It yields the protein CSASTRGAGKAWQYF.

This rearrangement joins TRBV2 to TRBJ2-2; no firm D call. Per the germline V gene, CDR1 is SNHLY and CDR2 is FYNNEI. This CDR3 comprises 12 residues. V lost 8 bases, J lost 7 bases, and 11 bases lay in between. The CDR3 protein is CASSSDGGELFF. DNA for the CDR3: TGTGCCAGCTCGTCGGACGGCGGGGAGCTGTTTTTT.

The chain employs TRBV7-9 and TRBJ2-3; D is tentatively TRBD1 or TRBD2 (5 bases each). The CDR3 extends over 15 amino acids. The V gene lost 5 bases and the J gene lost 4 bases, with 16 bases spanning the gap. Germline assignment: CDR1 SEHNR and CDR2 FQNEAQ (reference sequence). CDR3 protein: CASSPGNRGADTQYF. The CDR3, as DNA: TGTGCCAGCAGCCCGGGGAATAGGGGCGCAGATACGCAGTATTTT.

This chain uses TRBV9 with TRBJ1-2; TRBD1 matches 7 bases. CDR1 and CDR2 (germline): SGDLS, YYNGEE. V shed 3 bases and J 11 bases; nucleotides not matched to a gene: 13. CDR3 size: 14 residues. CDR3 coding DNA: TGTGCCAGCAGCGAAGGGGATAGGGGGCAGGAGTACACCTTC. This codes for CASSEGDRGQEYTF.

The chain links TRBV11-3 to TRBJ1-1; 7 positions match TRBD1. The CDR3 spans 18 residues. V was clipped by 1 base and J by 0 bases; unmatched bases: 11. Germline V gene lookup returns CDR1 SGHNT and CDR2 YENEEA. CDR3 protein: CASSLVAPGQTMNTEAFF. The CDR3 nucleotides are TGTGCCAGCAGCTTAGTAGCCCCGGGACAGACCATGAACACTGAAGCTTTCTTT.

This clonotype was counted between two and nine times. The rearrangement joins TRBV29-1 to TRBJ2-7, with 11 bases that match TRBD2. This CDR3 is built from 14 residues. J gave up 3 bases and V 7 bases, and 8 bases lay outside the gene matches. Germline assignment: CDR1 SQVTM and CDR2 ANQGSEA. CDR3 residues: CSAGPGLADYEQYF. The CDR3 DNA is TGCAGCGCAGGTCCGGGACTAGCGGACTACGAGCAGTACTTC.

This clonotype showed up many times. V usage is TRBV6-5 and J usage is TRBJ1-1; D call uncertain. Germline CDR1 is MNHEY and CDR2 is SVGAGI. V lost 4 bases and J 7 bases, leaving 13 bases between the germline ends. The CDR3 has 13 amino acids. The CDR3 nucleotides are TGTGCCAGCAGTTCTCCATCCCAACGTGAAGCTTTCTTT. Protein sequence: CASSSPSQREAFF.

The chain uses TRBV6-1 and TRBJ1-1; tentative D call: TRBD1 (6 bases). V was cut by 4 bases and J by 7 bases, with 16 bases left in between. CDR1 and CDR2 from the germline V gene are MNHNS and SASEGT. The CDR3 extends over 14 amino acids. CDR3 amino acids: CASSVGGMIREAFF. Here the CDR3 DNA reads TGTGCCAGCAGTGTAGGGGGTATGATCCGTGAAGCTTTCTTT.

This clonotype was seen only a few times. V and J are TRBV6-5 and TRBJ2-7, with unresolved D. Germline loops: CDR1 MNHEY, CDR2 SVGAGI. V lost 5 bases and J 0 bases, leaving 8 bases between the germline ends. The CDR3 runs to 13 residues. This CDR3 reads CASSNGLSYEQYF. In DNA, the CDR3 is TGTGCCAGCAGTAACGGGCTCTCCTACGAGCAGTACTTC.

This clonotype was seen more than once but under ten times. The chain joins TRBV6-1 to TRBJ2-5; TRBD1 matches 10 bases. The CDR3 consists of 12 residues. The J segment lost 9 bases and the V segment lost 8 bases, leaving 6 bases of the junction unmatched. Germline CDR1 MNHNS, CDR2 SASEGT. The CDR3 DNA follows: TGTGCCAGCGGGACAGGGGATCAGCCCCAGTACTTC. Its translation is CASGTGDQPQYF.

At least ten counts were recorded for this clonotype. The gene calls are TRBV2 and TRBJ1-6; D unresolved. Per germline, CDR1 SNHLY and CDR2 FYNNEI. Between the trimmed V and J ends, which lost 4 bases and 10 bases, there was a span of 5 bases. There are 11 residues in the CDR3. For the CDR3, the DNA is TGTGCCAGCAGTGGGGTCTCACCCCTCCACTTT. As protein: CASSGVSPLHF.

Ten or more counts support this clonotype. V is TRBV28 and J is TRBJ1-5; D may be TRBD1 (5 bases). The CDR3 is 13 residues long. Trimming removed 6 bases from V and 6 bases from J, with 12 bases in between. Per germline, CDR1 MDHEN and CDR2 SYDVKM. The CDR3 reads CASSHQRGQPQHF. Written as DNA, the CDR3 is TGTGCCAGCAGCCACCAGAGGGGTCAGCCCCAGCATTTT.

The table lists this clonotype with a few counts. The junction and the germline gene differ at one end; a read error may be behind it. The chain's CDR3 is CASSLEGGSPLAEAFF. Here the CDR3 DNA reads TGTGCCAGCAGTTTAGAAGGGGGCTCACCACTTGCTGAAGCTTTCTTT. The V gene is TRBV7-2, the J gene TRBJ1-1; TRBD1 matches 7 bases. The germline CDR1 and CDR2 sequences are SGHTA and FQGNSA. CDR3 length equals 16 residues. The full variable domain, rest sourced from reference TRBV7-2 and TRBJ1-1, is GAGVSQSPSNKVTEKGKDVELRCDPISGHTALYWYRQSLGQGLEFLIYFQGNSAPDKSGLPSDRFSAERTGGSVSTLTIQRTQQEDSAVYLCASSLEGGSPLAEAFFGQGTRLTVV.

The genes are TRBV11-2 and TRBJ1-1, with 7 bases that match TRBD1. The CDR3 contains 16 residues. The germline V gene encodes CDR1 SGHAT and CDR2 FQNNGV. Trimming removed 6 bases from V and 3 bases from J; junction bases left unmatched: 13. The DNA of the CDR3 is TGTGCCAGCAGGGACGGACAGGTCACCGGGGACACTGAAGCTTTCTTT. It codes for CASRDGQVTGDTEAFF. Together with reference TRBV11-2 and TRBJ1-1, the CDR3 gives the full variable domain: EAGVAQSPRYKIIEKRQSVAFWCNPISGHATLYWYQQILGQGPKLLIQFQNNGVVDDSQLPKDRFSAERLKGVDSTLKIQPAKLEDSAVYLCASRDGQVTGDTEAFFGQGTRLTVV.

With regard to this clonotype: At one end, the junction sequence differs from germline, possibly due to a read error. This sequence joins TRBV7-9 and TRBJ1-3, with D maybe TRBD1 (6 bases). This CDR3 region has 13 residues. The germline CDR1 and CDR2 sequences are SEHNR and FQNEAQ (reference sequence). CDR3 sequence reads: CASSRLRGNTIYF. CDR3 nucleotides: TGCGCCAGCAGCCGCCTCAGGGGTAACACCATATATTTT.

This clonotype was observed many times. The chain links TRBV6-5 to TRBJ2-5; D call uncertain. Looked up from germline, CDR1 is MNHEY and CDR2 is SVGAGI. Trimming pared 2 bases from V and 1 base from J, leaving 8 bases between. This CDR3 contains 14 residues. CDR3 sequence reads: CASSYGSTQETQYF. In nucleotides, the CDR3 is TGTGCCAGCAGTTACGGCAGCACCCAAGAGACCCAGTACTTC.

J is TRBJ1-2 and V is TRBV15; perhaps TRBD1 as D (6 bases). Germline V gene sequence: CDR1 LNHNV, CDR2 YYDKDF (reference sequence). The V end was cut by 10 bases, the J end by 1 base, with 13 bases between. The CDR3 length is 13 residues. CDR3 residues: CAMDSLHNYGYTF. CDR3 sequence (DNA): TGTGCCATGGACAGTCTACATAACTATGGCTACACCTTC.

Only a few counts were recorded for this clonotype. The V gene is TRBV10-3, the J gene TRBJ2-7; 8 bases agree with TRBD1. V lost 7 bases, J lost 5 bases, and 7 bases stayed unmatched. Germline V lookup: CDR1 ENHRY, CDR2 SYGVKD. This CDR3 has 13 amino acids. The CDR3 here is CAITPGQGNEQYF. The CDR3 nucleotides read TGTGCCATCACCCCTGGACAGGGCAACGAGCAGTACTTC.

The rearrangement links TRBV7-3 to TRBJ2-3, with 14 bases matching TRBD2. CDR1 and CDR2 (germline): SGHTA, FQGTGA. The J segment lost 1 base and the V segment lost 5 bases, leaving 11 bases of the junction unmatched. The length of the CDR3 is 19 residues. The CDR3 reads CASSVRPGLAGVGTDTQYF. The DNA for the CDR3 is TGTGCCAGCAGCGTGCGGCCGGGACTAGCGGGAGTGGGCACAGATACGCAGTATTTT.

This rearrangement joins TRBV10-2 to TRBJ2-1, with D maybe TRBD2 (5 bases). Germline V gives CDR1 WSHSY, CDR2 SAAADI. The CDR3 runs 14 residues. Trimming removed 6 bases from V and 6 bases from J, with 15 bases in between. The CDR3, as DNA: TGCGCCAGCAGATCCTCACTAGGGTCCAATGAGCAGTTCTTC. Translated: CASRSSLGSNEQFF.

The rearrangement links TRBV29-1 to TRBJ2-7, with 11 bases lining up with TRBD2. The CDR3 is 11 residues long. The V and J ends lost 8 bases and 5 bases, in that order; junction bases with no gene match: 2. Germline-derived CDR1 and CDR2 are SQVTM and ANQGSEA. The CDR3 reads CSLAGGNEQYF. CDR3 coding DNA: TGCAGCTTAGCGGGGGGGAACGAGCAGTACTTC.

This rearrangement joins TRBV6-2 or TRBV6-3 to TRBJ2-3; no firm D call. The germline gives CDR1 MNHEY, CDR2 SVGEGT. V lost 2 bases to trimming and J lost 13 bases, with 16 bases between them. CDR3 length: 13 residues. In DNA form, the CDR3 reads TGTGCCAGCAGTTACCGGCTTGTTCCCACGGAGTATTTT. It specifies CASSYRLVPTEYF.

This clonotype was counted many times. The rearrangement joins TRBV7-9 to TRBJ2-7; D gene uncertain. There are 14 residues in the CDR3. The V and J ends lost 3 bases and 3 bases respectively, with 12 bases between them. The V gene's germline CDR1 is SEHNR and CDR2 FQNEAQ (reference sequence). CDR3 sequence reads: CASSFRNSNYEQYF. The CDR3, as DNA: TGTGCCAGCAGCTTCAGGAACTCCAACTACGAGCAGTACTTC.

V gene TRBV28 combines with J gene TRBJ1-1; D might be TRBD1 (5 bases). V was trimmed by 2 bases and J by 6 bases, leaving 19 bases between them. Per germline, CDR1 MDHEN and CDR2 SYDVKM. CDR3 length equals 16 residues. CDR3 nucleotide sequence: TGTGCCAGCAGTTTACCCCGGGGCCCGGGGGAGTCTGAAGCTTTCTTT. This sequence encodes CASSLPRGPGESEAFF.